This note documents a single T cell receptor (beta chain) sequence. Its antigen remains unknown. This sample is drawn from a study of graft-versus-host responses after intestinal transplantation. Study at large: Transplants given to recipients were multivisceral, liver-intestinal, or isolated intestinal. Each recipient received anti-thymocyte globulin induction, then tacrolimus and steroids for about 3 years.

TCRdb's copy holds only in-frame clones and misses some; the assay was immunoSEQ multiplex PCR. The repertoire holds approximately 130,000 clones, with approximately 90% as singletons. Germline V gene lookup returns CDR1 MNHEY and CDR2 SVGAGI. CDR3 length equals 12 residues. V gave up 5 bases and J gave up 8 bases, with 12 bases separating them. Notes on the study in general: Where graft-donor T cell macrochimerism was present, patients had high graft-versus-host to host-versus-graft clonal ratios in allografts. Present in recipient marrow, GvH clones included some that appeared first in ileum or blood.

The origin of this receptor is a human donor who received an intestinal transplant. J is TRBJ1-1 and V is TRBV6-5; D remains unclear. The sample was unstimulated CD4+ T cells sorted from spleen or lymph node cells, taken before intestinal transplant. The chain's CDR3 is CASSEVAEEAFF. The CDR3, as DNA: TGTGCCAGCAGTGAAGTCGCAGAAGAAGCTTTCTTT.